This T cell receptor (beta chain) was obtained from a study of T cells in Graves' hyperthyroidism and ophthalmopathy. RNA transcripts provided the source from which TCR beta CDR3 regions were amplified. An initial round of RT-PCR targeting the TCR CDR3 relied on the HTBI primer set. TCRdb reprocessed the multiplex PCR reads via MiXCR and lists one record per CDR3 protein. The sample yields approximately 95,000 distinct CDR3 sequences, roughly 40% seen once. This CDR3 has 15 residues. CDR1 is SGHTS, CDR2 YDEGEE, per germline. V lost 4 bases and J lost 7; bases outside the gene matches: 13. This clonotype was observed at least ten times. The antigen is unknown. Study conclusions and caveats: Most clonotypes that expanded in the thyroid above 0.001 also showed up in blood.

This TCR came from a woman aged 30 to 39 with Graves' hyperthyroidism. The sequenced sample consisted of peripheral blood or thyroid tissue (not recorded which). The V call is TRBV5-8, the J call TRBJ2-5, with 7 bases matching TRBD2. CDR3 nucleotides: TGTGCCAGCAGCGGCCTTGTTGCGGGAGTCGGGACCCAGTACTTC. Amino acid sequence: CASSGLVAGVGTQYF.